This T cell receptor (beta chain) was retrieved from a study of monozygotic twins with inflammatory bowel disease. Findings of the study overall: The inverse Simpson measure of TCRbeta diversity was lower in IBD patients than in healthy co-twins. A single strong clonotype or signal linked to IBD was not supported.

As for this clonotype: Its antigen remains unknown.

Template switching appended UMIs that held a 6-nucleotide sample barcode. Using TCRalpha and TCRbeta cDNA, the researchers carried out two nested PCRs that lasted around 15 and 9 cycles. After re-calling the 5' RACE reads, TCRdb lists one entry per CDR3 protein, DNA absent. The specimen's table records about 160,000 distinct CDR3 sequences. The germline V gene has CDR1 ENHRY and CDR2 SYGVKD. There are 12 residues in the CDR3. Sequenced sample: blood. J is TRBJ2-1 and V is TRBV10-3. The TCR originated in a human donor with ulcerative colitis or Crohn's disease, or a healthy co-twin of an affected twin (not recorded which). This chain's CDR3 is CAISDWVKEQFF.